These 23 T cell receptor beta chains share one sample of origin, sequenced in a study of T cell changes during pregnancy in multiple sclerosis. Clones were sequenced by immunoSEQ multiplex PCR, and TCRdb holds only the in-frame ones, with some missing. The profile covers about 70,000 clones, with roughly nine tenths appearing a single time and 1.4% to 1.5% taken by the ten largest. Here the sequenced sample was peripheral blood, taken after pregnancy. The receptors originated from a female donor with multiple sclerosis, enrolled in a pregnancy study.

The V and J genes are TRBV19 and TRBJ2-1; perhaps TRBD2 as D (6 bases). This CDR3 spans 14 amino acids. CDR1 and CDR2 from the germline V gene are LNHDA and SQIVND (reference sequence). V dropped 6 bases and J dropped 7 bases, with 16 bases sitting between them. The CDR3 here is CASSSLREKNEQFF. The CDR3 nucleotides read TGTGCCAGTAGCAGTCTTCGGGAGAAGAATGAGCAGTTCTTC.

The chain has TRBV4-2 and TRBJ1-2; D gene ambiguous. This CDR3 has 16 amino acids. The germline V gene encodes CDR1 LGHNA and CDR2 YNFKEQ. The V and J ends lost 0 bases and 6 bases respectively, with 17 bases between them. The CDR3 region is CASSQDPGEIFNGYTF. CDR3 sequence (DNA): TGTGCCAGCAGCCAAGATCCGGGAGAAATTTTTAATGGCTACACCTTC.

The chain combines TRBV6-1 with TRBJ1-5; no firm D call. CDR1 MNHNS and CDR2 SASEGT come from the germline V gene. The V end was cut by 2 bases, the J end by 0 bases, with 11 bases between. This CDR3 is built from 16 residues. Written as DNA, the CDR3 is TGTGCCAGCAGTGAACAGGTAATCTATAGCAATCAGCCCCAGCATTTT. Its translation: CASSEQVIYSNQPQHF.

The chain combines TRBV4-1 with TRBJ2-1, with 9 bases matching TRBD1. Germline V lookup: CDR1 MGHRA, CDR2 YSYEKL. V was pared by 0 bases and J by 9 bases, with 9 bases of the junction left unmatched. The CDR3 length is 16 residues. The CDR3 region has the DNA TGCGCCAGCAGCCAAGATCTCCGACAGGGGGAAACTGAGCAGTTCTTC. Encoded protein: CASSQDLRQGETEQFF.

The V gene is TRBV5-5, the J gene TRBJ1-1, with D perhaps TRBD1 (6 bases). Trimming removed 3 bases from V and 4 bases from J, with 13 bases in between. From germline, CDR1 is SGHKS and CDR2 YYEKEE (reference sequence). The length of the CDR3 is 14 residues. CDR3 DNA: TGTGCCAGCAGCTCGAGGACAGCGCTCACTGAAGCTTTCTTT. This sequence encodes CASSSRTALTEAFF.

V and J are TRBV6-6 and TRBJ2-7; 9 nucleotides line up with TRBD2. The CDR3 has 15 amino acids. The germline gives CDR1 MNHNY, CDR2 SVGAGI (reference sequence). V lost 2 bases, J lost 4 bases, and 6 bases stayed unmatched. The CDR3 sequence is CASSYREGLAYEQYF. CDR3 nucleotides: TGTGCCAGCAGTTACCGTGAGGGACTAGCTTACGAGCAGTACTTC.

The chain is built from TRBV7-6 and TRBJ1-4; D gene unclear. CDR3 size: 14 residues. CDR1 is SGHVS and CDR2 is FNYEAQ in the germline V gene. Trimming left V 1 base short and J 7 bases short, with 10 bases between. The CDR3 DNA sequence: TGTGCCAGCAGCTTAGGGCCACCGGGTGAAAAACTGTTTTTT. It specifies CASSLGPPGEKLFF.

This sequence joins TRBV6-6 and TRBJ1-1, with 7 bases fitting TRBD1. Trimming removed 3 bases from V and 0 bases from J; junction bases left unmatched: 7. This CDR3 contains 16 residues. Germline V gene sequence: CDR1 MNHNY, CDR2 SVGAGI (reference sequence). CDR3 protein: CASSYHPGGMNTEAFF. The CDR3 nucleotides read TGTGCCAGCAGTTATCACCCAGGGGGGATGAACACTGAAGCTTTCTTT.

DNA of the CDR3: TGTGCCAGCAGTTTACAGGTGAACACTGAAGCTTTCTTT. It translates to CASSLQVNTEAFF. J is TRBJ1-1 and V is TRBV6-5; possibly TRBD1 for D (5 bases). V was shortened by 4 bases and J by 0 bases, with 6 bases between the two germline ends. CDR1 and CDR2 from the germline V gene are MNHEY and SVGAGI. The CDR3 sequence is 13 residues long.

The CDR3, as DNA: TGCGCCAGCAAGTATGAGGGAGGCCGGGGCACAGATACGCAGTATTTT. It yields the protein CASKYEGGRGTDTQYF. This chain links TRBV5-1 with TRBJ2-3; D is possibly TRBD2 (6 bases). Trimming shortened V by 6 bases and J by 1 base, and 18 bases separated the two germline ends. The CDR3 runs 16 residues. The germline gives CDR1 SGHRS, CDR2 YFSETQ.

Concerning this clone: Other DNA variants within this sample encode the same CDR3. The J gene is TRBJ2-7, the V gene TRBV9; 9 bases fit TRBD2. V was clipped by 0 bases and J by 2 bases; unmatched bases: 3. CDR3 size: 15 residues. Germline V CDR1 and CDR2: SGDLS, YYNGEE. Here the CDR3 reads CASSVGLAETYEQYF. CDR3 bases: TGTGCCAGCAGCGTAGGACTAGCGGAGACCTACGAGCAGTACTTC.

V gene TRBV11-2 combines with J gene TRBJ2-7; 8 bases agree with TRBD1. The CDR3 is made up of 15 amino acids. The V and J ends lost 3 bases and 3 bases, in that order; junction bases with no gene match: 7. Germline lookup yields CDR1 SGHAT and CDR2 FQNNGV. CDR3: CASSFRQGLYYEQYF. The CDR3 nucleotides read TGTGCCAGCAGCTTCCGACAGGGGTTATACTACGAGCAGTACTTC.

This chain uses TRBV28 with TRBJ1-5; D unresolved. V was clipped by 4 bases and J by 7 bases, with 23 bases between them. Germline V gene sequence: CDR1 MDHEN, CDR2 SYDVKM. The CDR3 spans 17 residues. DNA of the CDR3: TGTGCCAGCAGTTGGACGGCGGGCAAGACTCAAGGGCAGCCCCAGCATTTT. It yields the protein CASSWTAGKTQGQPQHF. The entire variable domain, with the rest obtained from reference TRBV28 and TRBJ1-5, is as follows: DVKVTQSSRYLVKRTGEKVFLECVQDMDHENMFWYRQDPGLGLRLIYFSYDVKMKEKGDIPEGYSVSREKKERFSLILESASTNQTSMYLCASSWTAGKTQGQPQHFGDGTRLSIL.

CDR3 in amino acids: CASSWTGRSYEQYF. CDR3 DNA: TGTGCCAGCAGTTGGACAGGCCGCTCCTACGAGCAGTACTTC. The chain links TRBV28 to TRBJ2-7, with 7 bases fitting TRBD1. V lost 4 bases to trimming and J lost 0 bases; unmatched junction nucleotides: 3. The CDR3 has 14 amino acids. CDR1 is MDHEN, CDR2 SYDVKM, per germline.

The chain employs TRBV9 and TRBJ2-5; a possible D gene is TRBD2 (6 bases). V was cut by 4 bases and J by 2 bases, with 15 bases left in between. The germline V gene encodes CDR1 SGDLS and CDR2 YYNGEE. The CDR3 totals 15 residues. The CDR3 reads CASSYTPLAQETQYF. The DNA of the CDR3 is TGTGCCAGCAGCTATACCCCTCTAGCGCAAGAGACCCAGTACTTC.

The V and J genes are TRBV2 and TRBJ1-2; 7 bases match TRBD1. V lost 8 bases to trimming and J lost 4 bases; unmatched junction nucleotides: 7. Germline-derived CDR1 and CDR2 are SNHLY and FYNNEI. This CDR3 contains 13 residues. In DNA, the CDR3 is TGTGCCAGCGAACAGGGGCTTGCCTATGGCTACACCTTC. This codes for CASEQGLAYGYTF. The full variable domain, in which reference TRBV2 and TRBJ1-2 provide the parts outside the CDR3, is EPEVTQTPSHQVTQMGQEVILRCVPISNHLYFYWYRQILGQKVEFLVSFYNNEISEKSEIFDDQFSVERPDGSNFTLKIRSTKLEDSAMYFCASEQGLAYGYTFGSGTRLTVV.

The genes are TRBV5-4 and TRBJ2-7, with D perhaps matching TRBD2 (5 bases). V lost 0 bases and J lost 0, with 7 bases in between. Germline V gene data show CDR1 as SGHNT and CDR2 as YYREEE (reference sequence). CDR3 length: 14 amino acids. CDR3 in amino acids: CASSLAGSSYEQYF. CDR3 DNA: TGTGCCAGCAGCTTGGCGGGGAGCTCCTACGAGCAGTACTTC.

This clone was observed a single time. V is TRBV7-2 and J is TRBJ1-4; TRBD1 might be the D (5 bases). The CDR3 length is 15 residues. Looked up from germline, CDR1 is SGHTA and CDR2 is FQGNSA. V was shortened by 1 base and J by 6 bases, with 12 bases between the two germline ends. CDR3 residues: CASSLEWAGHEKLFF. CDR3 DNA sequence: TGTGCCAGCAGCTTAGAGTGGGCAGGGCATGAAAAACTGTTTTTT.

The chain uses TRBV19 and TRBJ1-5, with TRBD1 matching 7 bases. Germline V gene lookup returns CDR1 LNHDA and CDR2 SQIVND (reference sequence). This CDR3 region has 15 residues. The V gene end was trimmed by 5 bases and the J gene end by 2 bases; junction bases not matched to a gene: 6. The CDR3 reads CASSADGQGNQPQHF. The CDR3 nucleotides read TGTGCCAGTAGTGCCGACGGACAGGGCAATCAGCCCCAGCATTTT.

The genes are TRBV6-1 and TRBJ1-5; D remains unclear. Germline CDR1 reads MNHNS; CDR2 reads SASEGT. The V end lost 4 bases, the J end lost 0 bases, and 4 bases lay between the germline ends. The CDR3 is made up of 13 amino acids. CDR3 in DNA: TGTGCCAGCAGTGTCTTTAGCAATCAGCCCCAGCATTTT. Translated: CASSVFSNQPQHF.

This clone was counted a single time. The genes are TRBV28 and TRBJ2-3; a possible D gene is TRBD2 (6 bases). Trimming shortened V by 5 bases and J by 2 bases, and 17 bases separated the two germline ends. The CDR3 runs to 16 residues. Germline CDR1 is MDHEN and CDR2 is SYDVKM. This CDR3 is CASSKNPGRLTDTQYF. For the CDR3, the DNA is TGTGCCAGCAGTAAAAACCCCGGGAGACTCACAGATACGCAGTATTTT.

The chain is built from TRBV9 and TRBJ2-3; TRBD2 agrees at 7 bases. The CDR3 is 12 amino acids. With V trimmed by 4 bases and J by 6 bases, 2 bases remained unmatched. The germline CDR1 and CDR2 sequences are SGDLS and YYNGEE. As DNA, the CDR3 is TGTGCCAGCAGCCCGCGGGAGGATACGCAGTATTTT. Residues: CASSPREDTQYF.

The chain has TRBV5-4 and TRBJ2-7, with 12 positions matching TRBD2. CDR1 and CDR2 (germline): SGHNT, YYREEE (reference sequence). Germline trimming cut 4 bases from V and 5 bases from J; bases unmatched to any gene: 10. The CDR3 covers 16 residues. In DNA form, the CDR3 reads TGTGCCAGCAGCACCGCCCCACTAGCGGGAGGCAACGAGCAGTACTTC. This gives the protein CASSTAPLAGGNEQYF.